This TCR beta chain was identified in a study of shared clonotypes between healthy human individuals. CD8 cells regarded as naive lacked CD45RO, were positively chosen for CCR7, and omitted terminally differentiated effector memory CD45RA+ cells. Donors were healthy HIV-negative adults without recently reported acute infections or vaccinations. This clone was detected only once. CDR3 length: 16 residues. V shed 8 bases, J shed 0 bases, and the junction held 10 bases outside the gene matches. Germline V gene sequence: CDR1 ENHRY, CDR2 SYGVKD. Study processing details: ImmunoSEQ yielded junction-only sequences lacking quality scores, so filtering differed. Some clones are missing from TCRdb's copy, which holds only in-frame ones; the method was immunoSEQ multiplex PCR. V, J and clone size derive from that table, while D and trimming were established from the DNA sequence. The sample contains some 2.1 million clones, about 94% of which appear only once.

The origin of this receptor is a young man in good health. Some clones in this sample may be carry-over from other donors' samples. This chain links TRBV10-3 with TRBJ2-1, with 7 bases lining up with TRBD2. Sequenced: naive CD8+ T cells from PBMCs. DNA of the CDR3: TGTGCCATCTCTCGGGCAGGCGGGAGCTCCTACAATGAGCAGTTCTTC. Encoded protein: CAISRAGGSSYNEQFF.